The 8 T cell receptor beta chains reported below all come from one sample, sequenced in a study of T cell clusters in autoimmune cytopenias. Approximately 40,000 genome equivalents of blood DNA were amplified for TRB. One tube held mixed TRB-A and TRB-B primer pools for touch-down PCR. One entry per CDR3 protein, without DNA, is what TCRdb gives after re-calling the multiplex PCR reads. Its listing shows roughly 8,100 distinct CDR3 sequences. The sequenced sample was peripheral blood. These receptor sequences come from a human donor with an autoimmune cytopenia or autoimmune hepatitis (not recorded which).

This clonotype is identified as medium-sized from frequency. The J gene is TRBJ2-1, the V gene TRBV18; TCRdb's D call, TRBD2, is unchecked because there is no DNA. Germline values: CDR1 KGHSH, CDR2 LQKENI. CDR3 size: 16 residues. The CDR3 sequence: CASSPGRRGGRNEQFF.

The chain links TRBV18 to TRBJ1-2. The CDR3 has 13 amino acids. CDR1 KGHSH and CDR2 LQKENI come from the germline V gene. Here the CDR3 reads CASSPPDGYGYTF.

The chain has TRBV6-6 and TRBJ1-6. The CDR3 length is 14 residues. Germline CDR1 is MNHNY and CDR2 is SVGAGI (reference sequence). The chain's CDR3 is CASSYSGDNSPLHF.

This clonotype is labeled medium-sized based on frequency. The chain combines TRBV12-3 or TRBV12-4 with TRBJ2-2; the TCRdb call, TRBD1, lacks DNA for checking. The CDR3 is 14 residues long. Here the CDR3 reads CASSRDLNTGELFF.

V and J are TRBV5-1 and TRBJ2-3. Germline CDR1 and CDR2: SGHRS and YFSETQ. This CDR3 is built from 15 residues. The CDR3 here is CASSLAVLGSDTQYF.

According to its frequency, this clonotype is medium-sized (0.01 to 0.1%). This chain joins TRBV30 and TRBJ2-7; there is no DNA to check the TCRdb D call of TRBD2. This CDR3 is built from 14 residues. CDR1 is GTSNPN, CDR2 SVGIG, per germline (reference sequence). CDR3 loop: CAWKRESVVSEQYF.

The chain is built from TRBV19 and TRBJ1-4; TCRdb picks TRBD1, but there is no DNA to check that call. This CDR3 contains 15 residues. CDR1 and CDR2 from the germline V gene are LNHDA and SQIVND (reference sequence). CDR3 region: CASTDPGQHNEKLFF.

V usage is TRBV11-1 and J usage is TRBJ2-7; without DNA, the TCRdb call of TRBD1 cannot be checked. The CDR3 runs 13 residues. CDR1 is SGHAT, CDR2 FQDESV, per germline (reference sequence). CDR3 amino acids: CASSLEGPYEQYF.